Presented here are 12 T cell receptor beta chains from one specimen sequenced in a study of shared clonotypes between healthy human individuals. Profiled with immunoSEQ multiplex PCR; TCRdb holds only in-frame clones, not every one. The repertoire holds around 2.5 million clones, with approximately 93% as singletons. Sequencing used naive CD4+ T cells from PBMCs. Indicated subset: CD45RA+ positively selected. The receptors come from a man younger than 35 in good health. Some clones in this sample may be carry-over from other donors' samples.

V and J are TRBV5-4 and TRBJ2-3, with D possibly matching TRBD2 (6 bases). The germline V and J ends were trimmed by 3 bases and 2 bases, with 13 bases remaining between them. The CDR3 loop spans 15 amino acids. From germline, CDR1 is SGHNT and CDR2 YYREEE (reference sequence). This CDR3 reads CASSWVGRNTDTQYF. The DNA for the CDR3 is TGTGCCAGCAGCTGGGTAGGGAGGAACACAGATACGCAGTATTTT.

The V and J genes are TRBV5-1 and TRBJ2-7; 7 bases match TRBD2. The CDR3 totals 14 residues. J was trimmed by 3 bases and V by 4 bases; bases with no gene match: 7. CDR1 SGHRS and CDR2 YFSETQ come from the germline V gene. CDR3 sequence: CASSPRTRLYEQYF. The CDR3 DNA reads as TGCGCCAGCAGCCCGCGGACTAGGCTCTACGAGCAGTACTTC. Looking up the rest from reference TRBV5-1 and TRBJ2-7 gives the full variable domain: KAGVTQTPRYLIKTRGQQVTLSCSPISGHRSVSWYQQTPGQGLQFLFEYFSETQRNKGNFPGRFSGRQFSNSRSEMNVSTLELGDSALYLCASSPRTRLYEQYFGPGTRLTVT.

The chain links TRBV5-8 to TRBJ1-2; D may be TRBD1 (5 bases). Per germline, CDR1 SGHTS and CDR2 YDEGEE. Trimming pared 0 bases from V and 3 bases from J, leaving 15 bases between. The CDR3 totals 16 residues. The CDR3: CASSLGQGGRYYGYTF. CDR3 nucleotides: TGTGCCAGCAGCTTGGGGCAGGGAGGGCGATACTATGGCTACACCTTC. Drawing the rest from reference TRBV5-8 and TRBJ1-2, the complete variable domain is EAGVTQSPTHLIKTRGQQATLRCSPISGHTSVYWYQQALGLGLQFLLWYDEGEERNRGNFPPRFSGRQFPNYSSELNVNALELEDSALYLCASSLGQGGRYYGYTFGSGTRLTVV.

The chain couples TRBV7-3 to TRBJ2-1, with 11 bases matching TRBD2. The CDR3 is 17 residues long. Germline V CDR1 and CDR2: SGHTA, FQGTGA. V lost 5 bases, J lost 2 bases, and 8 bases stayed unmatched. The CDR3 loop is CASSLVAGGPPYNEQFF. The CDR3 DNA follows: TGTGCCAGCAGCCTAGTAGCGGGAGGGCCCCCCTACAATGAGCAGTTCTTC.

This chain links TRBV18 with TRBJ2-5; 7 bases agree with TRBD1. Trimming cost V 4 bases and J 3 bases; bases outside gene matches: 5. The CDR3 consists of 14 residues. Germline-derived CDR1 and CDR2 are KGHSH and LQKENI. The CDR3 DNA reads as TGTGCCAGCTCACTTCGGACAGGAGAAGAGACCCAGTACTTC. This sequence encodes CASSLRTGEETQYF.

In regard to this clone: The identical CDR3 is also encoded by other nucleotide sequences in the sample. V usage is TRBV9 and J usage is TRBJ1-2, with TRBD1 as a possible D gene (6 bases). The CDR3 covers 15 residues. CDR1 is SGDLS, CDR2 YYNGEE, per germline. Trimming took off 0 bases at V and 2 bases at J, with 11 bases between the two ends. In DNA form, the CDR3 reads TGTGCCAGCAGCGTAGGACGCGGGGGCAACTATGGCTACACCTTC. Translated, it gives CASSVGRGGNYGYTF.

This chain links TRBV25-1 with TRBJ2-3, with 10 positions matching TRBD2. This CDR3 spans 18 amino acids. Trimming removed 4 bases from V and 3 bases from J; junction bases left unmatched: 13. Germline values: CDR1 MGHDK, CDR2 SYGVNS. The CDR3 DNA reads as TGTGCCAGCAGTGCCAGGACACCAGCGGGAGGGTGGACAGATACGCAGTATTTT. The encoded protein is CASSARTPAGGWTDTQYF.

The chain employs TRBV5-5 and TRBJ1-5; 7 nucleotides line up with TRBD1. CDR3 length: 19 residues. The V segment lost 1 base and the J segment 0 bases; nucleotides outside the gene matches: 13. CDR1 SGHKS and CDR2 YYEKEE come from the germline V gene (reference sequence). CDR3 nucleotide sequence: TGTGCCAGCAGCTTGAGAGGACAGGATCTTATGTATAGCAATCAGCCCCAGCATTTT. Residues: CASSLRGQDLMYSNQPQHF.

This clone was seen only a few times. The chain joins TRBV12-5 to TRBJ1-1; no firm D call. Germline CDR1 LGHNT, CDR2 FRNRAP. V was clipped by 3 bases and J by 0 bases, with 5 bases between them. This CDR3 is 13 amino acids long. The CDR3 nucleotides are TGTGCTAGTGGTTTAGATCTGAACACTGAAGCTTTCTTT. Amino acids: CASGLDLNTEAFF.

The chain joins TRBV15 to TRBJ1-6, with D unresolved. The V end lost 1 base, the J end lost 2 bases, and 9 bases lay between the germline ends. The germline gives CDR1 LNHNV, CDR2 YYDKDF (reference sequence). The CDR3 is 16 residues long. CDR3 DNA: TGTGCCACCAGCAGAGGAGGAAGCGCCTATAATTCACCCCTCCACTTT. This translates into CATSRGGSAYNSPLHF.

The CDR3 protein is CSVRLMMNTEAFF. The CDR3 DNA reads as TGCAGCGTCCGTCTGATGATGAACACTGAAGCTTTCTTT. The chain has TRBV29-1 and TRBJ1-1; D remains ambiguous. The germline gives CDR1 SQVTM, CDR2 ANQGSEA. Trimming removed 6 bases at V and 0 bases at J, with 11 bases between. The CDR3 contains 13 residues.

The gene calls are TRBV7-3 and TRBJ2-2; D not certain. Between the trimmed V and J ends, which lost 3 bases and 6 bases, there was a span of 11 bases. Germline V lookup: CDR1 SGHTA, CDR2 FQGTGA. The CDR3 spans 14 residues. CDR3 in DNA: TGTGCCAGCAGCTTCTCCGCCCAGCCCGGGGAGCTGTTTTTT. Translated, it gives CASSFSAQPGELFF.